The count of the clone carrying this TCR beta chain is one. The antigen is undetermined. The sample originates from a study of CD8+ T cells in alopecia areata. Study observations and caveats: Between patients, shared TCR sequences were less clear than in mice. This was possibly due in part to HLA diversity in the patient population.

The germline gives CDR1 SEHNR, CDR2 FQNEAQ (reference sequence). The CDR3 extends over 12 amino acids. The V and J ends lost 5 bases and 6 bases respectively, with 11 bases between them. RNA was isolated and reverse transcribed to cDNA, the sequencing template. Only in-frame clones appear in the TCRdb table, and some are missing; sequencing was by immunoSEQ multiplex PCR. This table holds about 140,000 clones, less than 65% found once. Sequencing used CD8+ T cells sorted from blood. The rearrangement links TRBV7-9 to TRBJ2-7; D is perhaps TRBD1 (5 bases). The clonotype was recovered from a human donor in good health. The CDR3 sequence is CASSPGMGEQYF. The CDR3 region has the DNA TGTGCCAGCAGCCCAGGGATGGGCGAGCAGTACTTC.